The 4 T cell receptor beta chains presented below share a single source sample, sequenced in a study of T cells after yellow fever vaccination. One entry per CDR3 protein results from TCRdb running MiXCR on the 5' RACE reads. The profile covers 300,000 to 400,000 distinct CDR3 sequences, with approximately 4.2% appearing a single time and about 24% taken by the ten largest. Sequenced here: PBMCs, sampled 5 days after the yellow fever booster vaccination. The receptors here all came from a man younger than 30 who received the YFV17D yellow fever vaccine.

The chain uses TRBV10-3 and TRBJ2-5; 8 bases are a match to TRBD1. The CDR3 extends over 16 amino acids. J was trimmed by 4 bases and V by 2 bases; bases with no gene match: 9. Germline V gene lookup returns CDR1 ENHRY and CDR2 SYGVKD. The CDR3 protein is CAISEPQTGVRETQYF. As DNA, the CDR3 is TGTGCCATCAGTGAGCCCCAGACAGGGGTGCGAGAGACCCAGTACTTC.

This clonotype showed up just a few times. The chain's CDR3 is CASSQLGGSSSYNEQFF. Here the CDR3 DNA reads TGCGCCAGCAGCCAATTGGGGGGTTCTAGCTCCTACAATGAGCAGTTCTTC. V is TRBV4-1 and J is TRBJ2-1; D possibly corresponds to TRBD2 (6 bases). V lost 2 bases to trimming and J lost 0 bases, with 14 bases between them. CDR3 length: 17 amino acids. Germline V gene lookup returns CDR1 MGHRA and CDR2 YSYEKL.

V gene TRBV5-1 combines with J gene TRBJ2-3; no clear D. The CDR3 has 14 residues. Germline lookup yields CDR1 SGHRS and CDR2 YFSETQ. V shed 6 bases and J shed 2 bases, with 13 bases lying between them. CDR3 loop: CASIPSTSTDTQYF. For the CDR3, the DNA is TGCGCCAGCATCCCCAGTACATCCACAGATACGCAGTATTTT.

This clonotype was detected many times. This chain uses TRBV19 with TRBJ2-5; D unclear. The V end lost 4 bases, the J end lost 1 base, and 4 bases lay between the germline ends. Germline lookup yields CDR1 LNHDA and CDR2 SQIVND (reference sequence). This CDR3 is built from 12 residues. This chain's CDR3 is CASSNLQETQYF. CDR3 in DNA: TGTGCCAGTAGTAACCTCCAAGAGACCCAGTACTTC.